The source of this T cell receptor (beta chain) is a study of response to subunit inactivated influenza vaccine. Findings and limits, study-wide: A suggestion made by the authors is that each seasonal influenza vaccination recruits few new T cells.

As concerns this clonotype: Its antigen is unknown.

TCRdb re-called the RT-PCR reads with MiXCR, one entry per CDR3 protein. The sample has roughly 790,000 distinct CDR3 sequences, 21% seen once; the top ten hold roughly 10%. The sequences come from PBMCs from blood, collected roughly 5 days after vaccination. This sequence was found in a man between 45 and 60 years old who received an inactivated influenza vaccine.

DNA of the CDR3: TGCAGTGCTGAACCGGGACAGGTTTACGAGCAGTACTTC. This gives the protein CSAEPGQVYEQYF. This chain connects TRBV20-1 to TRBJ2-7; 8 positions agree with TRBD1. In germline, CDR1 is DFQATT, CDR2 SNEGSKA (reference sequence). There are 13 residues in the CDR3. The junction had 7 bases not matched to a gene; V was cut back by 5 bases and J by 4 bases.